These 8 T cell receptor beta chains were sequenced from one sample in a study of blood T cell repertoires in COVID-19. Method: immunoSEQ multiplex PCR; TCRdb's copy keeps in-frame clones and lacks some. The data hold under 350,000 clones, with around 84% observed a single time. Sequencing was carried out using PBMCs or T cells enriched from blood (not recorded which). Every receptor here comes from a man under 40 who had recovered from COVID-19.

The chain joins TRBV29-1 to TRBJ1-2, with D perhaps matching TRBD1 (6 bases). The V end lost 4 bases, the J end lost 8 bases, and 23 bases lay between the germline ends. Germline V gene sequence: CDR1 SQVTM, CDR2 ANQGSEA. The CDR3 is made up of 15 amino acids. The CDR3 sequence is CSVVSRDIYSWGYTF. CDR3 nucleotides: TGCAGCGTTGTGAGCCGGGACATATACTCTTGGGGCTACACCTTC.

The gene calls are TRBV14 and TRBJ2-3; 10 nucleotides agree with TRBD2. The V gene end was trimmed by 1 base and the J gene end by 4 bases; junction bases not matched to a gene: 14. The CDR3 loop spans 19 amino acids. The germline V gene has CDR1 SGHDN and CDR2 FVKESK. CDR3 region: CASSQVQGLAERNSDTQYF. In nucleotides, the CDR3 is TGTGCCAGCAGCCAAGTCCAAGGACTAGCGGAGAGAAATTCAGATACGCAGTATTTT.

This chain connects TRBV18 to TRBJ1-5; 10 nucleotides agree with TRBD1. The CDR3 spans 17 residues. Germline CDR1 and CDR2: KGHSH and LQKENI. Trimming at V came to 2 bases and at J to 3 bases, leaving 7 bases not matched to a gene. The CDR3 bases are TGTGCCAGCTCACCAGGACGGGACAGGGGCGACAATCAGCCCCAGCATTTT. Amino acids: CASSPGRDRGDNQPQHF.

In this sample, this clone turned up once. The CDR3 reads CASSSGRAKDTQYF. CDR3 DNA: TGTGCCAGCAGCTCCGGGAGGGCCAAGGATACGCAGTATTTT. The rearrangement uses TRBV7-2 and TRBJ2-3, with 8 bases identical to TRBD2. The CDR3 consists of 14 residues. Losses at the gene ends were 4 bases for V and 6 bases for J; bases not matched to a gene: 6. The germline CDR1 and CDR2 sequences are SGHTA and FQGNSA.

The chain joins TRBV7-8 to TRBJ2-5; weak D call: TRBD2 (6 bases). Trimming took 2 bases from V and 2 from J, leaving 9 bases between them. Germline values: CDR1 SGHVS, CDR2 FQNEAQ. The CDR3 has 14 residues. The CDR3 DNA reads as TGTGCCAGCAGCTTAATGGGGGGACAAGAGACCCAGTACTTC. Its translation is CASSLMGGQETQYF.

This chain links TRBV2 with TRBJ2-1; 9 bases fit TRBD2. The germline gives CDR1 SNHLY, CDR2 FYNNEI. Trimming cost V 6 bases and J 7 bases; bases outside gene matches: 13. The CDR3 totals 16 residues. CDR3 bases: TGTGCCAGCAGCCCCGCCGTAGCGGGAGTATCAAATGAGCAGTTCTTC. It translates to CASSPAVAGVSNEQFF.

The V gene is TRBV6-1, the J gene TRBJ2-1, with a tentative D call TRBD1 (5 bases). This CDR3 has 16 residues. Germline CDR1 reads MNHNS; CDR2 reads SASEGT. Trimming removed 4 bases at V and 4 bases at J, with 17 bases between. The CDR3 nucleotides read TGTGCCAGCAGTGTTCAGACAGTAGTGAGTTACAATGAGCAGTTCTTC. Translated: CASSVQTVVSYNEQFF.

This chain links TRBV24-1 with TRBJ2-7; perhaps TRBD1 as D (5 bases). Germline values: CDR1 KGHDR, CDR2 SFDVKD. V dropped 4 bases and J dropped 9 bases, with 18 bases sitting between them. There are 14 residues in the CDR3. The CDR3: CATSEYPLDSVQYF. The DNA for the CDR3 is TGTGCCACCAGTGAATATCCTCTCGACAGCGTGCAGTACTTC.